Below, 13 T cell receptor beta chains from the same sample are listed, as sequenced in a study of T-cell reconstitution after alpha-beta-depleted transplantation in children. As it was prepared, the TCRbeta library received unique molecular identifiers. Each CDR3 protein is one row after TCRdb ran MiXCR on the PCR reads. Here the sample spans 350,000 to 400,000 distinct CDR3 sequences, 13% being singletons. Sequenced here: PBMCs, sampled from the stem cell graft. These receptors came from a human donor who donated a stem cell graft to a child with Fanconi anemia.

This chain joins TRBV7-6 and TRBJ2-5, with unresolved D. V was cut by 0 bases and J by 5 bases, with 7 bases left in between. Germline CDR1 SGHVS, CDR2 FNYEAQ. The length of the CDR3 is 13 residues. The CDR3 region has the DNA TGTGCCAGCAGCTTAGCGCCGTGGGAGACCCAGTACTTC. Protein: CASSLAPWETQYF. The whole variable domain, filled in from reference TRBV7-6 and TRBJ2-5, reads GAGVSQSPRYKVTKRGQDVALRCDPISGHVSLYWYRQALGQGPEFLTYFNYEAQQDKSGLPNDRFSAERPEGSISTLTIQRTEQRDSAMYRCASSLAPWETQYFGPGTRLLVL.

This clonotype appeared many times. The CDR3 DNA reads as TGTGCCAGCAGTTACCTTCGGGAGGCTAGAGCCGAGCAGTACTTC. It encodes CASSYLREARAEQYF. The chain carries TRBV6-5 and TRBJ2-7, with 7 bases identical to TRBD2. The germline V gene encodes CDR1 MNHEY and CDR2 SVGAGI. The CDR3 is made up of 15 amino acids. V was pared by 2 bases and J by 6 bases, with 10 bases of the junction left unmatched.

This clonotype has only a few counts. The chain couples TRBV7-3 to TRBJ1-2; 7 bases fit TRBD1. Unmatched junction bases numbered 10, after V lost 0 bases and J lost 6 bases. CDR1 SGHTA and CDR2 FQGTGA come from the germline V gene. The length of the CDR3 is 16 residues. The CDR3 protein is CASSLTPRQGGDGYTF. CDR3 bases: TGTGCCAGCAGCTTAACGCCTCGGCAGGGGGGCGATGGCTACACCTTC. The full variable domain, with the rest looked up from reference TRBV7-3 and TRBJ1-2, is GAGVSQTPSNKVTEKGKYVELRCDPISGHTALYWYRQSLGQGPEFLIYFQGTGAADDSGLPNDRFFAVRPEGSVSTLKIQRTERGDSAVYLCASSLTPRQGGDGYTFGSGTRLTVV.

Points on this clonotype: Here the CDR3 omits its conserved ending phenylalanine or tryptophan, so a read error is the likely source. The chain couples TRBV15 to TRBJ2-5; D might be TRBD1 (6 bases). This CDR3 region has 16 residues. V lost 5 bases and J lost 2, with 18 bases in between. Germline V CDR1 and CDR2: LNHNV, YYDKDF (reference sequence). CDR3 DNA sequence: TGTGCCACCAGCCTAACGGTCACAGGGTCGCAAGAGACCCAGTACGTC. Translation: CATSLTVTGSQETQYV.

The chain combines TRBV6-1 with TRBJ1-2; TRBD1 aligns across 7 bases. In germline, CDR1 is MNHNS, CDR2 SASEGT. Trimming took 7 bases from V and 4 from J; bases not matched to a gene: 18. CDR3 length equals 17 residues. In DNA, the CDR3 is TGTGCCAGCAAAACGGGTGTGGAAACAGGGGTCCTCTATGGCTACACCTTC. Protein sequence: CASKTGVETGVLYGYTF.

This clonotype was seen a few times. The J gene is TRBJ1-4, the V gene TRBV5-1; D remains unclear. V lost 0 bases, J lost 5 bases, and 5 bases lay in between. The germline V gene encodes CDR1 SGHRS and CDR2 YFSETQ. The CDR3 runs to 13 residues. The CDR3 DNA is TGCGCCAGCAGCTTGGGATCGAATGAAAAACTGTTTTTT. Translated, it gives CASSLGSNEKLFF.

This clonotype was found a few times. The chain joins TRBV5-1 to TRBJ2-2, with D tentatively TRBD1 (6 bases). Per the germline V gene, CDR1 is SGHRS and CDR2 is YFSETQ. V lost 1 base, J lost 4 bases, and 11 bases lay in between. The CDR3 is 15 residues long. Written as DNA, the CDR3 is TGCGCCAGCAGCTTGTATACAGGGTTCACCGGGGAGCTGTTTTTT. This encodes CASSLYTGFTGELFF.

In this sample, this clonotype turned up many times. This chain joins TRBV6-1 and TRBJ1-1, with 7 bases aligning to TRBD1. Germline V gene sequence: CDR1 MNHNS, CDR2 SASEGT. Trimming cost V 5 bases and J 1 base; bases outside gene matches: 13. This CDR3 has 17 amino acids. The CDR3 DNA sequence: TGTGCCAGCAGTCCATGGGACAGTAGCGGGCCGAACACTGAAGCTTTCTTT. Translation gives CASSPWDSSGPNTEAFF.

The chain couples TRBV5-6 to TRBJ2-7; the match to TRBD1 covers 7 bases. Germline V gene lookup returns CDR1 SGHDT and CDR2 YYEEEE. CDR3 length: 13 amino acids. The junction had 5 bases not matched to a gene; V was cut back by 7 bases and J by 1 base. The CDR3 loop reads CASGETGSYEQYF. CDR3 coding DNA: TGTGCCAGCGGGGAGACAGGGTCCTACGAGCAGTACTTC.

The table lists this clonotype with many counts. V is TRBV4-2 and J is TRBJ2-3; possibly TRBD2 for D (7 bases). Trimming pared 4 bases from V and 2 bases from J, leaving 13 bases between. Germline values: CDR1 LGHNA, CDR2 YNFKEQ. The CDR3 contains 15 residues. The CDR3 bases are TGTGCCAGCAGCCCAAGGCGGGGGCTCACAGATACGCAGTATTTT. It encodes CASSPRRGLTDTQYF.

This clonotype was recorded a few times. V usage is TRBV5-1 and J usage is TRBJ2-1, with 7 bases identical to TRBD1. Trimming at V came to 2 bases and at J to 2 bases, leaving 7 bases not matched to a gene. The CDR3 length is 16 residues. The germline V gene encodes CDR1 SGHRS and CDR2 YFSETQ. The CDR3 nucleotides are TGCGCCAGCAGCTTAGCACAGGGGTCGGCCTACAATGAGCAGTTCTTC. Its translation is CASSLAQGSAYNEQFF.

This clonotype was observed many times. CDR3 bases: TGCGCCAGCAGCAAGGACCGGAACACTGAAGCTTTCTTT. This sequence encodes CASSKDRNTEAFF. The chain couples TRBV5-1 to TRBJ1-1; D uncertain. Trimming removed 4 bases from V and 1 base from J, with 8 bases in between. The CDR3 has 13 amino acids. Per the germline V gene, CDR1 is SGHRS and CDR2 is YFSETQ.

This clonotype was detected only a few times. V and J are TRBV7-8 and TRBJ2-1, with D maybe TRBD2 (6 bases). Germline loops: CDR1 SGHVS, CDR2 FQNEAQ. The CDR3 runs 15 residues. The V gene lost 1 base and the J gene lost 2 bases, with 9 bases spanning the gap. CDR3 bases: TGTGCCAGCAGCTTAGAACCGGGGGCCTACAATGAGCAGTTCTTC. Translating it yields CASSLEPGAYNEQFF.